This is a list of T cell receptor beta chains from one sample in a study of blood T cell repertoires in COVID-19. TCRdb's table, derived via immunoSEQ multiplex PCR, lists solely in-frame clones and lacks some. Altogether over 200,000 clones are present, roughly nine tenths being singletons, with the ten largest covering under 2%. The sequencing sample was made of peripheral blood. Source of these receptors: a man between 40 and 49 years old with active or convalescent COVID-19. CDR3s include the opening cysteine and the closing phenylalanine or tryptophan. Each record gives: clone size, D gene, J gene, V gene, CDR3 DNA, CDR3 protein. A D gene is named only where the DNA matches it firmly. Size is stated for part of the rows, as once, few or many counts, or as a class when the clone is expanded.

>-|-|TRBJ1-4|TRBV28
TGTGCCAGCAGTTTATTAGGTTTCCGGGAACTGTTTTTT
CASSLLGFRELFF
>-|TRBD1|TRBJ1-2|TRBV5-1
TGCGCCAGCAGCCGAACCCCGGACAGGACTTATGGCTACACCTTC
CASSRTPDRTYGYTF
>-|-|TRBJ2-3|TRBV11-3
TGTGCCAGCACTTGGCGGGGTGCCACAGATACGCAGTATTTT
CASTWRGATDTQYF
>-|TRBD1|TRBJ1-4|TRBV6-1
TGTGCCAGCAGTGAAGGACAGGGCCCTAATGAAAAACTGTTTTTT
CASSEGQGPNEKLFF
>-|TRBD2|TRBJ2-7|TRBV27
TGTGCCAGCAGTTTAATAGCGGGCGGGTCCTACGAGCAGTACTTC
CASSLIAGGSYEQYF
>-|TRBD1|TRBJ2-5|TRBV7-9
TGTGCCAGCAGCTTACCCTTACAGGGGAGTCAAGAGACCCAGTACTTC
CASSLPLQGSQETQYF
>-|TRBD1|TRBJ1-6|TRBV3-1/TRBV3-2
TGTGCCAGCAGCCCCCGACAGGGAAATTCACCCCTCCACTTT
CASSPRQGNSPLHF
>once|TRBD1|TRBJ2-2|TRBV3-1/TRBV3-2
TGTGCCAGCAGCCAAGCGGACAGGGGGAACACCGGGGAGCTGTTTTTT
CASSQADRGNTGELFF
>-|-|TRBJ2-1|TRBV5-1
TGCGCCAGCAGCCCGGGGTGGGTCGGGGGCAATGAGCAGTTCTTC
CASSPGWVGGNEQFF
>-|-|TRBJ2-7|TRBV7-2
TGTGCCAGCAGCTTAGTTACAGGGTACTCCTACGAGCAGTACTTC
CASSLVTGYSYEQYF
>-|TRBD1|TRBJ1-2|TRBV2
TGTGCCAGCAGTCTCCAGGGGGCTAGGGGCTACACCTTC
CASSLQGARGYTF
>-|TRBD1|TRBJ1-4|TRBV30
TGTGCCTGGAGTGTAAAGGGCAGGGGGCTATCTAATGAAAAACTGTTTTTT
CAWSVKGRGLSNEKLFF
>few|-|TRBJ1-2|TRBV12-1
TGTGCCAGCAGCTCTGACAGGGAACCCTATGGCTACACCTTC
CASSSDREPYGYTF
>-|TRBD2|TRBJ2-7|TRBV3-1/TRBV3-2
TGTGCCAGCAGCCAAGACTTCACTAGCGGGGGGCGGTTATCCTACGAGCAGTACTTC
CASSQDFTSGGRLSYEQYF
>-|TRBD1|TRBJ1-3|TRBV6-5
TGTGCCAGCAGTTACTCCGGACAGGGGGCGGAGGACACCATATATTTT
CASSYSGQGAEDTIYF
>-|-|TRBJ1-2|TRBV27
TGTGCCAGCGCCACAGGGTCCTATGGCTACACCTTC
CASATGSYGYTF
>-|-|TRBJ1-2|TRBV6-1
TGTGCCAGCAGTGAAGTGGGGGGGGCGCAAGTCTATGGCTACACCTTC
CASSEVGGAQVYGYTF
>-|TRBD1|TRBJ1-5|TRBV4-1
TGCGCCAGCAGCTACAATAACCTCAACAGGGGGGAAGAGCCCCAGCATTTT
CASSYNNLNRGEEPQHF
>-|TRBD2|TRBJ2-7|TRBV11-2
TGTGCCAGCAGCTCCGGACTAGCGGGAAGCTACGAGCAGTACTTC
CASSSGLAGSYEQYF
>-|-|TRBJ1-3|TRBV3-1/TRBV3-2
TGTGCCAGCAGCCCGAGCAGGGTTTCTCTGACGGACACCATATATTTT
CASSPSRVSLTDTIYF
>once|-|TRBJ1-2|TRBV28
TGTGCCAGCAGTTTGTTAGGGGTGCACTATGGCTACACCTTC
CASSLLGVHYGYTF
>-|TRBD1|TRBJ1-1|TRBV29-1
TGCAGCGGTGGACAGGGGGTCGGCACTGAAGCTTTCTTT
CSGGQGVGTEAFF
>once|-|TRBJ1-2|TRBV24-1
TGTGCCACCAGTGGGGGCGCAGGGATCTATGGCTACACCTTC
CATSGGAGIYGYTF
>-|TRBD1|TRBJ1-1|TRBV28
TGTGCCAGCAGTGGCAGGGGGCCGGGTACTGAAGCTTTCTTT
CASSGRGPGTEAFF
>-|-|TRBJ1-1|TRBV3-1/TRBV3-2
TGTGCCAGCAGCCAAGAAAAGTTGGGGAGGAACACTGAAGCTTTCTTT
CASSQEKLGRNTEAFF
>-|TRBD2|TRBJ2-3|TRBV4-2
TGTGCCAGCAGCCAAACTAATAGCGGGGGCTACACAGATACGCAGTATTTT
CASSQTNSGGYTDTQYF
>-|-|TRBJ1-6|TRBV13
TGTGCCAGCAGCTTAGGACAGGTTGTGTCACCCCTCCACTTT
CASSLGQVVSPLHF
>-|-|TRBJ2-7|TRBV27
TGTGCCAGCAGTCCGAGGGGAGGTTGGTACGAGCAGTACTTC
CASSPRGGWYEQYF
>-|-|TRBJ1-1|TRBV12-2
TGTGCAAGTGCCCTGGGACTCAGGAACACTGAAGCTTTCTTT
CASALGLRNTEAFF
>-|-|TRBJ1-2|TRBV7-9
TGTGCCAGCAGCTTAGACAGATCATATGGCTACACCTTC
CASSLDRSYGYTF
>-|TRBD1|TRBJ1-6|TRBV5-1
TGCGCCAGCAGCTTGGGACAGGGTATGTTGAATTCACCCCTCCACTTT
CASSLGQGMLNSPLHF
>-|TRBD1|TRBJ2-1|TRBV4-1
TGCGCCAGCAGCCCGAGGACAGGGGGCGCCTACAATGAGCAGTTCTTC
CASSPRTGGAYNEQFF
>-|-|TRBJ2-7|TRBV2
TGTGCCAGCAGTGTGTCTGGCAGGGGATCCTACGAGCAGTACTTC
CASSVSGRGSYEQYF
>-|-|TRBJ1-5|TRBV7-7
TGTGCCAGCAGCTTAGATCTGAATCAGCCCCAGCATTTT
CASSLDLNQPQHF
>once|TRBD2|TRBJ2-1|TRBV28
TGTGCCAGCAGTTTTTTTGCGGCCGGGGGGATCTTC
CASSFFAAGGIF
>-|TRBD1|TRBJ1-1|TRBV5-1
TGCGCCAGCAGCCAACGGACAGGGAGCTCCTCTGAAGCTTTCTTT
CASSQRTGSSSEAFF
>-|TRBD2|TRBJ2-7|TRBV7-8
TGTGCCAGCAGCTCCCAGAGCGGGAGAGTGAACGAGCAGTACTTC
CASSSQSGRVNEQYF
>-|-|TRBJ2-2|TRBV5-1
TGCGCCAGCAGCTTCGGGGGAGCCGGGGAGCTGTTTTTT
CASSFGGAGELFF
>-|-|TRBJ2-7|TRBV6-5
TGTGCCAGCAGTTACACCATACAGGGCCAGCAGTACTTC
CASSYTIQGQQYF
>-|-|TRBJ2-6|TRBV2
TGTGCCAGCAGTGTCTCTAGCTCTGGGGCCAACGTCCTGACTTTC
CASSVSSSGANVLTF
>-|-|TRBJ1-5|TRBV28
TGTGCCAGCAGTTTAGTAGGCAATCAGCCCCAGCATTTT
CASSLVGNQPQHF
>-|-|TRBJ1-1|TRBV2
TGTGCCAGCAGGAGAGGGTTGGGGGGGACTGAAGCTTTCTTT
CASRRGLGGTEAFF
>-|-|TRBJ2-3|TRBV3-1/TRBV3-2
TGTGCCAGCAGCCACAGCGGTAGCACAGATACGCAGTATTTT
CASSHSGSTDTQYF
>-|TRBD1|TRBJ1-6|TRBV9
TGTGCCAGCAGCGCCCTCCCTGGACAGGAAAATTCACCCCTCCACTTT
CASSALPGQENSPLHF
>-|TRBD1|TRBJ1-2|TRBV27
TGTGCCAGCAGTTCTTCAGGGGGCTATGGCTACACCTTC
CASSSSGGYGYTF
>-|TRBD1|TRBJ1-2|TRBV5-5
TGTGCCAGCAGCTCCCGGGACAGGGTTTATGGCTACACCTTC
CASSSRDRVYGYTF
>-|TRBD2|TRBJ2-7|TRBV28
TGTGCCAGCAGTGGGACTAGCAGCTACGAGCAGTACTTC
CASSGTSSYEQYF
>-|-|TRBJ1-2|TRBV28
TGTGCCAGCAGTTTAACGAGGGTCTACTATGGCTACACCTTC
CASSLTRVYYGYTF
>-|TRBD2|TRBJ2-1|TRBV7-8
TGTGCCAGCAGCCCAGGACTAGCGGAATGGGATGAGCAGTTCTTC
CASSPGLAEWDEQFF
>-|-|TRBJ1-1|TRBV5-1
TGCGCCAGCAGCTCAAGCGCAGGGGTCACTGAAGCTTTCTTT
CASSSSAGVTEAFF
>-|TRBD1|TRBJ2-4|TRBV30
TGTGCCTGGAGTGTGGGACAGAGACTCCTAGCCAAAAACATTCAGTACTTC
CAWSVGQRLLAKNIQYF
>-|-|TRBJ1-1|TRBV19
TGTGCCAGTAGCTGGGGGGCGGGGGCTGAAGCTTTCTTT
CASSWGAGAEAFF
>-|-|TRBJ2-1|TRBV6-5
TGTGCCACCTCAATATCGGGCTCCTACAATGAGCAGTTCTTC
CATSISGSYNEQFF
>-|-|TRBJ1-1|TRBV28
TGTGCCAGCAGGGACCCCGGGAGAAGCACTGAAGCTTTCTTT
CASRDPGRSTEAFF
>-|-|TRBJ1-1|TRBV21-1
TGTGCCAGCAGCAAAGCGCTGGCAGACATGAACACTGAAGCTTTCTTT
CASSKALADMNTEAFF
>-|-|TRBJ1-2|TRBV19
TGTGCCACTACAGCCTCGGGTAGGGGCAGGGTCGGCTATGGCTACACCTTC
CATTASGRGRVGYGYTF